This T cell receptor (beta chain) was recovered during a study of identical twins. General study findings and limits: Monozygotic twins shared more out-of-frame TCR alpha than recombination models predicted.

For this clonotype: Antigen specificity is unknown.

TCRdb re-derived calls from the 5' RACE reads in MiXCR, one entry per CDR3 protein. The sample holds about 550,000 distinct CDR3 sequences; about 20% are singletons and the top ten take approximately 0.5%. Trimming pared 0 bases from V and 1 base from J, leaving 9 bases between. Per germline, CDR1 SGHRS and CDR2 YFSETQ. The CDR3 is 15 amino acids. The same sample was also used in a study of yellow fever vaccine responses in identical twins.

The sample was CD4+ T cells sorted from blood. The chain is built from TRBV5-1 and TRBJ2-3; perhaps TRBD2 as D (6 bases). The origin of this receptor is a woman aged 18-29 years in good health. The DNA of the CDR3 is TGCGCCAGCAGCTTGGCGGACTATGGCACAGATACGCAGTATTTT. This sequence encodes CASSLADYGTDTQYF.